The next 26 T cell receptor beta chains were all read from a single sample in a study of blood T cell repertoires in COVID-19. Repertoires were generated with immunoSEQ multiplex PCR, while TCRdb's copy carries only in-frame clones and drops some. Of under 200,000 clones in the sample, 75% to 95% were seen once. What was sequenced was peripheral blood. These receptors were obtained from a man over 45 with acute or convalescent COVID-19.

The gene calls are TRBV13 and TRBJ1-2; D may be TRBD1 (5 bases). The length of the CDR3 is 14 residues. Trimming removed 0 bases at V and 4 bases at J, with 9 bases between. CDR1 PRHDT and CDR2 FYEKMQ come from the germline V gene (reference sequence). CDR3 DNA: TGTGCCAGCAGCTTAGGCGAGACAGCCTATGGCTACACCTTC. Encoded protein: CASSLGETAYGYTF. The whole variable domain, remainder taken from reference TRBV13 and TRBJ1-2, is AAGVIQSPRHLIKEKRETATLKCYPIPRHDTVYWYQQGPGQDPQFLISFYEKMQSDKGSIPDRFSAQQFSDYHSELNMSSLELGDSALYFCASSLGETAYGYTFGSGTRLTVV.

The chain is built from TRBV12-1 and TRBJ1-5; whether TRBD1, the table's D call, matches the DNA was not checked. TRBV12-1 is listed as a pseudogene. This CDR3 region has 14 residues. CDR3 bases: TGTGCCAGCAGCTCTGACAGGGCCCCTCAGCCCCAGCATTTT. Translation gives CASSSDRAPQPQHF.

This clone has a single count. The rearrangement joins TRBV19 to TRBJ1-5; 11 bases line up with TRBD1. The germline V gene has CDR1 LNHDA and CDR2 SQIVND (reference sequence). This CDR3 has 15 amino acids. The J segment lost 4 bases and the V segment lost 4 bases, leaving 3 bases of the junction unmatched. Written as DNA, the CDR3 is TGTGCCAGTAGTACGGGACAGGGGGATAATCAGCCCCAGCATTTT. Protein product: CASSTGQGDNQPQHF.

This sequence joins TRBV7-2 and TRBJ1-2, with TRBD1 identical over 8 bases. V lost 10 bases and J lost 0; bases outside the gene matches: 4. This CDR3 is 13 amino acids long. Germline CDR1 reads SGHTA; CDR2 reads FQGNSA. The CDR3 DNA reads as TGTGCCACCAGGACAGGGCCTAACTATGGCTACACCTTC. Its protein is CATRTGPNYGYTF.

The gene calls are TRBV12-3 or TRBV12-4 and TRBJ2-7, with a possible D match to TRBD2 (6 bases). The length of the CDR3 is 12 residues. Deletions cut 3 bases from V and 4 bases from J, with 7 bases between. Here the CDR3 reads CASSFAGYEQYF. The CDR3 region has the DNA TGTGCCAGCAGTTTCGCGGGGTACGAGCAGTACTTC.

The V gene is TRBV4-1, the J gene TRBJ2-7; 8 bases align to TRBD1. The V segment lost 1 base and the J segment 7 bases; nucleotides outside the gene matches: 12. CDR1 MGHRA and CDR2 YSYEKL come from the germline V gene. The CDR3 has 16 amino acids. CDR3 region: CASSQVTGQGAWEQYF. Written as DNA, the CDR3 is TGCGCCAGCAGCCAAGTTACGGGGCAGGGGGCGTGGGAGCAGTACTTC.

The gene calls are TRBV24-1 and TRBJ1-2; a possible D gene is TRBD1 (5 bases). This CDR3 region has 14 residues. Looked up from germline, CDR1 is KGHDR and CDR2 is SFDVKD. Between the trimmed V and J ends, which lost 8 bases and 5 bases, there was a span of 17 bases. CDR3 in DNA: TGTGCCACCAACCCTTCGGGGGGTGGGTATGGCTACACCTTC. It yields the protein CATNPSGGGYGYTF.

CDR3 in amino acids: CASSIQGFPNQPQHF. The CDR3 DNA reads as TGTGCCAGTAGTATACAGGGGTTTCCTAATCAGCCCCAGCATTTT. J is TRBJ1-5 and V is TRBV19; possible D gene TRBD1, 6 bases. Germline assignment: CDR1 LNHDA and CDR2 SQIVND (reference sequence). The germline V and J ends were trimmed by 2 bases and 4 bases, with 12 bases remaining between them. The CDR3 length is 15 residues.

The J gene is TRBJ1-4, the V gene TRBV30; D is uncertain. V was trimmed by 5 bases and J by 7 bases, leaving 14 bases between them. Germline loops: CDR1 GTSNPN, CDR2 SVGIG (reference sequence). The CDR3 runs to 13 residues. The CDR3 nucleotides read TGTGCCTGGCACCCCGGAGCGGGTGAAAAACTGTTTTTT. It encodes CAWHPGAGEKLFF.

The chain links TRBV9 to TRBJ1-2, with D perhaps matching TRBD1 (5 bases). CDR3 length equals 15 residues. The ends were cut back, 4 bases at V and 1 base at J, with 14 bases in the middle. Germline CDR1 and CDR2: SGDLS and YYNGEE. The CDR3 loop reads CASSLAGTHNYGYTF. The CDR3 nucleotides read TGTGCCAGCAGCTTAGCCGGGACTCATAACTATGGCTACACCTTC.

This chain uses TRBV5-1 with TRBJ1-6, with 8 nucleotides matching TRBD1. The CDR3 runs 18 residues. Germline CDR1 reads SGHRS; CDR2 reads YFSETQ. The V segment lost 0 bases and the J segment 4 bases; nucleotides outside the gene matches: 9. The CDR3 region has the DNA TGCGCCAGCAGCTTGGAAGGGACAGGAGTCGGGTATAATTCACCCCTCCACTTT. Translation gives CASSLEGTGVGYNSPLHF.

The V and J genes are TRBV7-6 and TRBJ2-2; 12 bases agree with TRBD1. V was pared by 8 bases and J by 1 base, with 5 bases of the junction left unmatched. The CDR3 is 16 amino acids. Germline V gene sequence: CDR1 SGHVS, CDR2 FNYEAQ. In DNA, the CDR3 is TGTGCCAGCCAGGGACAGGGGGCGAAGAACACCGGGGAGCTGTTTTTT. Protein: CASQGQGAKNTGELFF.

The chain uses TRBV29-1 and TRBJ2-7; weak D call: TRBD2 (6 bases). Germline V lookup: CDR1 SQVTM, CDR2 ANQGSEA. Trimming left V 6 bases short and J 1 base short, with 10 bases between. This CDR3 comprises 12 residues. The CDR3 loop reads CSVEGLSYEQYF. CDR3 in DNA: TGCAGCGTGGAGGGACTTTCCTACGAGCAGTACTTC.

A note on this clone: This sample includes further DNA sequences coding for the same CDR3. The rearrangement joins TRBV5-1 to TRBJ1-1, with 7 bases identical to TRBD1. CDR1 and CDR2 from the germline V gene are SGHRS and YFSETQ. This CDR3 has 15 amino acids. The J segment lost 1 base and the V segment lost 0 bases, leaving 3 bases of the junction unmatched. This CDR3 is CASSLETGSNTEAFF. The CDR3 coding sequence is TGCGCCAGCAGCTTGGAGACAGGGTCGAACACTGAAGCTTTCTTT.

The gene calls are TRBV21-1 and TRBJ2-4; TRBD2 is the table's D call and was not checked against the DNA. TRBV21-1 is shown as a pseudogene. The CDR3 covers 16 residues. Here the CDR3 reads CASSDRLAAVVNIQYF. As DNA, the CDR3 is TGTGCCAGCAGCGACCGACTAGCGGCCGTAGTGAACATTCAGTACTTC.

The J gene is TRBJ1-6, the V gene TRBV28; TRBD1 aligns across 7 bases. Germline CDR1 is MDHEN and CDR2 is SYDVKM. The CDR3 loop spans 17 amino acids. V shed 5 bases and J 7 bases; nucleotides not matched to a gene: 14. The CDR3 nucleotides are TGTGCCAGCAGTCTCGACACAGGGGTGGGGTGGAATTCACCCCTCCACTTT. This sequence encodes CASSLDTGVGWNSPLHF.

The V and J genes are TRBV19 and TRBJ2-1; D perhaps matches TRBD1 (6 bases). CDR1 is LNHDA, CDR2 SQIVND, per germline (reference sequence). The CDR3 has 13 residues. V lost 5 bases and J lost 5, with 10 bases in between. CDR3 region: CASSWGQDNEQFF. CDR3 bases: TGTGCCAGTAGTTGGGGGCAGGACAATGAGCAGTTCTTC.

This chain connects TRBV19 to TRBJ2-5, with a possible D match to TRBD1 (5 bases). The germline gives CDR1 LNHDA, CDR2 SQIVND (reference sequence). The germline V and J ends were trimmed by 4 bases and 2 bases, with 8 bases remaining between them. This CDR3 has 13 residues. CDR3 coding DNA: TGTGCCAGTAGTAAACAGGAGCAAGAGACCCAGTACTTC. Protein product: CASSKQEQETQYF.

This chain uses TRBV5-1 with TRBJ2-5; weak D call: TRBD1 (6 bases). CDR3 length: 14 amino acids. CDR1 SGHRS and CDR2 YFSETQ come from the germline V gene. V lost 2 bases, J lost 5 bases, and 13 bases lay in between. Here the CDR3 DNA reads TGCGCCAGCAGCTTAACAGGGAAGGGGGAGACCCAGTACTTC. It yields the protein CASSLTGKGETQYF. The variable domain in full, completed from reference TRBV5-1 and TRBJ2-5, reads KAGVTQTPRYLIKTRGQQVTLSCSPISGHRSVSWYQQTPGQGLQFLFEYFSETQRNKGNFPGRFSGRQFSNSRSEMNVSTLELGDSALYLCASSLTGKGETQYFGPGTRLLVL.

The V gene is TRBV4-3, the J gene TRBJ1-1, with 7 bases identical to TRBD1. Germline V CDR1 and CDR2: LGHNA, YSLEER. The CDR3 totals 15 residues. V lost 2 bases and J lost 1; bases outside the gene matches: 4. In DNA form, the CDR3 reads TGCGCCAGCAGCCAAATAGACAGGGAGAACACTGAAGCTTTCTTT. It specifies CASSQIDRENTEAFF.

The CDR3 DNA reads as TGTGCCAGCTCACTCCAGGTGCCTCGAAACACCGGGGAGCTGTTTTTT. Its translation is CASSLQVPRNTGELFF. The V gene is TRBV18, the J gene TRBJ2-2, with no clear D. This CDR3 is 16 amino acids long. The germline V and J ends were trimmed by 4 bases and 2 bases, with 14 bases remaining between them. CDR1 and CDR2 (germline): KGHSH, LQKENI. The full variable domain, in which reference TRBV18 and TRBJ2-2 provide the parts outside the CDR3, is NAGVMQNPRHLVRRRGQEARLRCSPMKGHSHVYWYRQLPEEGLKFMVYLQKENIIDESGMPKERFSAEFPKEGPSILRIQQVVRGDSAAYFCASSLQVPRNTGELFFGEGSRLTVL.

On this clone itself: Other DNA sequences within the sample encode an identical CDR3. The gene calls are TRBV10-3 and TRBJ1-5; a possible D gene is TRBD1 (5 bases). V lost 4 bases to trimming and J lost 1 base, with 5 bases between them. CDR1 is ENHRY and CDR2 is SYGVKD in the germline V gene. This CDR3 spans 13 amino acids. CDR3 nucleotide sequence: TGTGCCATCAGTGGACAGAGCAATCAGCCCCAGCATTTT. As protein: CAISGQSNQPQHF.

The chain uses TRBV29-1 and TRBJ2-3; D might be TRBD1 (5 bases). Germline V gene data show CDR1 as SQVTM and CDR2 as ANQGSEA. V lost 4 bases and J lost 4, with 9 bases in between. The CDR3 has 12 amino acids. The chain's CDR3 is CSVAGSADTQYF. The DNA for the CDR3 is TGCAGCGTTGCAGGGTCCGCAGATACGCAGTATTTT.

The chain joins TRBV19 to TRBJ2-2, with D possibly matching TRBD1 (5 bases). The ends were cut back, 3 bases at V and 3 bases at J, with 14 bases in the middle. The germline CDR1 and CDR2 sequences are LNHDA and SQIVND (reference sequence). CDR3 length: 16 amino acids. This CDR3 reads CASSIGRVPDTGELFF. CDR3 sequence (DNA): TGTGCCAGTAGTATCGGCAGGGTGCCCGACACCGGGGAGCTGTTTTTT.

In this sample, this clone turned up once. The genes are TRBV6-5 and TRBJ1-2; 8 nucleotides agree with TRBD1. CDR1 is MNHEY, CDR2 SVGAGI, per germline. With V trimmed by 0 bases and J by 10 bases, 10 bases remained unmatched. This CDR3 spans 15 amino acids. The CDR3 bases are TGTGCCAGCAGTTACTCGGCAGGGGGCGTATCATCCTACACCTTC. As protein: CASSYSAGGVSSYTF.

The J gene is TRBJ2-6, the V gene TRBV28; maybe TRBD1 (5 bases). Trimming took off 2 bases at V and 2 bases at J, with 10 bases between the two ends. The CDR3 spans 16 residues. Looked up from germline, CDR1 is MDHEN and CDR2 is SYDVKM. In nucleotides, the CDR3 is TGTGCCAGCAGTTTACGGACATTTACTGGGGCCAACGTCCTGACTTTC. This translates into CASSLRTFTGANVLTF. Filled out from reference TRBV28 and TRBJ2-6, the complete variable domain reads DVKVTQSSRYLVKRTGEKVFLECVQDMDHENMFWYRQDPGLGLRLIYFSYDVKMKEKGDIPEGYSVSREKKERFSLILESASTNQTSMYLCASSLRTFTGANVLTFGAGSRLTVL.